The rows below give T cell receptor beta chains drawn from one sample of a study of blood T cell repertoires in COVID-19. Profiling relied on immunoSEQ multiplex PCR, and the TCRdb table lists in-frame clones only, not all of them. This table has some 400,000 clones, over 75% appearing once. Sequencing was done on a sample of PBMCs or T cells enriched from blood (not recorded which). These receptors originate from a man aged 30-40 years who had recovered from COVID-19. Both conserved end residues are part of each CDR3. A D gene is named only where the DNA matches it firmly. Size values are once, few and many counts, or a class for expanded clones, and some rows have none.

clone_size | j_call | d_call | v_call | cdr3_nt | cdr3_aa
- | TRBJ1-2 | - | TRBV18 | TGTGCCAGCTCACCAGTCCGACAGGAGACAGATGGCTACACCTTC | CASSPVRQETDGYTF
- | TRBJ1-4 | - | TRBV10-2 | TGCGCCAGCAGGGCGGTCGCGGGTGAAAAACTGTTTTTT | CASRAVAGEKLFF
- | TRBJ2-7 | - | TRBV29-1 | TGCAGCGTTGAATTAGTCTCCTCCTACGAGCAGTACTTC | CSVELVSSYEQYF
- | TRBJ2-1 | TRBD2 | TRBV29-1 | TGCAGCGTAAAGCGGGCGGGGGACAATGAGCAGTTCTTC | CSVKRAGDNEQFF
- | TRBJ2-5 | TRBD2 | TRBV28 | TGTGCCAGCAGTTACACTAGCGGGAGGGCCTTCGGAGAGACCCAGTACTTC | CASSYTSGRAFGETQYF
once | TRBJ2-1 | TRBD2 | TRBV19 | TGTGCCAGTAGTTCCCAAATCGGGCTAGCGGGAAACAATGAGCAGTTCTTC | CASSSQIGLAGNNEQFF
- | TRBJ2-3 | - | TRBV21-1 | - | CASSKVVAGGTDTQYF
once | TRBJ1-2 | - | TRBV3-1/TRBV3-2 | TGTGCCAGCAGGTCCGACAGGACTGGCGGCTACACCTTC | CASRSDRTGGYTF
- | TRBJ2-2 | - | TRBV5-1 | TGCGCCAGCAGCGGTACAGGGATCAACACCGGGGAGCTGTTTTTT | CASSGTGINTGELFF
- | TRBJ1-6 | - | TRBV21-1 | TGTGCCAGCAGCACCCGTTTGGGGAGGGTTTATCCCCTCCACTTT | CASSTRLGRVYPLHF
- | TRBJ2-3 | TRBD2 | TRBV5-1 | TGCGCCAGCAGCTTGTATGTAGCGGGAGAGGTAGATACGCAGTATTTT | CASSLYVAGEVDTQYF
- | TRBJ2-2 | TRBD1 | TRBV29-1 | TGCAGCGGACAGGGGCAAAACACCGGGGAGCTGTTTTTT | CSGQGQNTGELFF
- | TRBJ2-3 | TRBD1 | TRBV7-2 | TGTGCCAGCAGCTTAAGGGACAGGGGATTCGATACGCAGTATTTT | CASSLRDRGFDTQYF
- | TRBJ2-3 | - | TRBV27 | TGTGCCAGCAGCTATGGGCGCCTCACAGATACGCAGTATTTT | CASSYGRLTDTQYF
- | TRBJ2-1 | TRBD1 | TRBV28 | TGTGCCAGCAGTGCCCGCAGGGGGTTTGAGCAGTTCTTC | CASSARRGFEQFF
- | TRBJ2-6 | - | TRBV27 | TGTGCCAGCAGTGCCCCAGGGGCCAGGCCTGGGGCCAACGTCCTGACTTTC | CASSAPGARPGANVLTF
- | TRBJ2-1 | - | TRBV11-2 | TGTGCCAGCAGCTTAGATCGTACGAGGTGGGACAATGAGCAGTTCTTC | CASSLDRTRWDNEQFF
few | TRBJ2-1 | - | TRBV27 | TGTGCCAGCAGTTTATCGGAGTTTTATGAGCAGTTCTTC | CASSLSEFYEQFF
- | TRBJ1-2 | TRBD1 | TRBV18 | TGTGCCAGCTCACCCGGACAGGGAGCTGGTGGCTACACCTTC | CASSPGQGAGGYTF
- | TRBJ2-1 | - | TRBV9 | TGTGCCAGCAGCGTTTACGGGACACCCACCTACAATGAGCAGTTCTTC | CASSVYGTPTYNEQFF
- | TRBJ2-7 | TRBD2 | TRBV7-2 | TGTGCCAGCAGCTTAGGACTAGCGAGCTCCTACGAGCAGTACTTC | CASSLGLASSYEQYF
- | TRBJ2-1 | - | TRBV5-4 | TGTGCCAGCAGCTTGGGGTCCAACAGGGTTAGGGGTGAGCAGTTCTTC | CASSLGSNRVRGEQFF
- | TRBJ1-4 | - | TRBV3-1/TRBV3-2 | TGTGCCAGCACCGACCGGCAAAGCGATGAAAAACTGTTTTTT | CASTDRQSDEKLFF
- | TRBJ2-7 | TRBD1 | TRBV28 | TGTGCCAGCAGTTCCTTTGGGACAGGCACCTACGAGCAGTACTTC | CASSSFGTGTYEQYF
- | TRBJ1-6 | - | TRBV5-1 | TGCGCCAGCAGCACTTTGGCAGGGGATAATTCACCCCTCCACTTT | CASSTLAGDNSPLHF
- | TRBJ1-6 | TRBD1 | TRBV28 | TGTGCCAGCAGCCGAGAGACAGGGCCTAATTCACCCCTCCACTTT | CASSRETGPNSPLHF
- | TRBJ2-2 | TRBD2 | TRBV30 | TGTGCCTGGACCCAATGGGGGACTAGCGGGCCCCGACACACCGGGGAGCTGTTTTTT | CAWTQWGTSGPRHTGELFF
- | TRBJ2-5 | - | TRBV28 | TGTGCCAGCAGTACCCGGACTATCCCGAAAGAGACCCAGTACTTC | CASSTRTIPKETQYF
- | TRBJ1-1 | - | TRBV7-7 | TGTGCTAGCAGCTTATCAGTGAACACTGAAGCTTTCTTT | CASSLSVNTEAFF
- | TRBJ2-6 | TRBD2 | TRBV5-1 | TGCGCCAGCAGCTCCCTACCGGGACTAGCGGGAGGATCCTCTGGGGCCAACGTCCTGACTTTC | CASSSLPGLAGGSSGANVLTF
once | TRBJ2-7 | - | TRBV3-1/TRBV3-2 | TGTGCCAGCAGCCACCCGACTAGGAGCTCCTACGAGCAGTACTTC | CASSHPTRSSYEQYF